This T cell receptor (beta chain) stems from a study of identical twins. A universal primer site was added by template switching, and unique molecular identifiers were carried by the cDNA. TCRdb itself ran the 5' RACE reads through MiXCR, one entry per CDR3 protein. This sample carries 500,000 to 700,000 distinct CDR3 sequences, roughly 6.6% of them seen once, and the ten largest clones take roughly 1.6%. Unmatched junction bases numbered 10, after V lost 5 bases and J lost 13 bases. The CDR3 is 14 amino acids. Per germline, CDR1 LNHDA and CDR2 SQIVND (reference sequence). These data also featured in a second study, about yellow fever vaccine responses in identical twins.

The chain combines TRBV19 with TRBJ2-4; 11 nucleotides match TRBD2. Sequencing was performed on PBMCs. This clonotype originated in a woman aged 18-29 years in good health. Here the CDR3 reads CASSHPTSGAPQYF. DNA for the CDR3: TGTGCCAGTAGTCACCCGACTAGCGGGGCCCCCCAGTACTTC.